These T cell receptor beta chains were read from a single sample in a study of vaccination and CD4 T cells after COVID-19. These receptors have no identified antigens. Each CDR3 protein is one row after TCRdb ran MiXCR on the PCR reads. Among 14,000 to 15,000 distinct CDR3 sequences listed, more than 40% were seen once. Source material: CD4+ T cells from blood, cultured in vitro. These receptors all stem from a human donor who had recovered from COVID-19. CDR3s leave out the opening cysteine and the closing phenylalanine or tryptophan.

v_call: TRBV5-4; j_call: TRBJ2-1; cdr3_aa: ASSPGLAGGPNNEQF
v_call: TRBV6-5; j_call: TRBJ2-1; cdr3_aa: ASSYSPGLAGGDNEQF
v_call: TRBV6-2/TRBV6-3; j_call: TRBJ1-1; cdr3_aa: ASSYSTGRTEAF
v_call: TRBV19; j_call: TRBJ2-5; cdr3_aa: ASRGLVAGQETQY
v_call: TRBV20-1; j_call: TRBJ2-5; cdr3_aa: SARDLRRTQETQY
v_call: TRBV25-1; j_call: TRBJ1-1; cdr3_aa: ASSGTSRGPEAF
v_call: TRBV28; j_call: TRBJ1-3; cdr3_aa: ASSLRPGNTIY
v_call: TRBV6-1; j_call: TRBJ1-2; cdr3_aa: ASRNWGISYGYT
v_call: TRBV11-3; j_call: TRBJ2-3; cdr3_aa: ASSCERTSTDTQY
v_call: TRBV20-1; j_call: TRBJ2-7; cdr3_aa: SAREARSGYEQY
v_call: TRBV20-1; j_call: TRBJ2-7; cdr3_aa: SASGRMGPSYEQY
v_call: TRBV7-9; j_call: TRBJ2-3; cdr3_aa: ASSQSPGGGRGTDTQY
v_call: TRBV7-8; j_call: TRBJ1-1; cdr3_aa: ASSLTGGTEAF
v_call: TRBV20-1; j_call: TRBJ2-7; cdr3_aa: SARDMDSWASYEQY
v_call: TRBV27; j_call: TRBJ1-5; cdr3_aa: ASSPSGTGPYSNQPQH
v_call: TRBV2; j_call: TRBJ1-5; cdr3_aa: ASRGSSNQPQH
v_call: TRBV19; j_call: TRBJ2-2; cdr3_aa: ASRSGGAGELF
v_call: TRBV5-1; j_call: TRBJ2-5; cdr3_aa: ASSFEAAGAKTQY
v_call: TRBV19; j_call: TRBJ2-3; cdr3_aa: ASGGATDTQY
v_call: TRBV5-6; j_call: TRBJ1-2; cdr3_aa: ASSSLDPGYGYT
v_call: TRBV20-1; j_call: TRBJ2-3; cdr3_aa: SPPGLFTDTQY
v_call: TRBV24-1; j_call: TRBJ2-2; cdr3_aa: ATSDLDVGRGNTGELF
v_call: TRBV20-1; j_call: TRBJ2-2; cdr3_aa: SASETTNTGELF
v_call: TRBV30; j_call: TRBJ2-1; cdr3_aa: AWSNNRDNEQF
v_call: TRBV15; j_call: TRBJ2-3; cdr3_aa: AGYPRDRRQTGGSIVDTQY
v_call: TRBV28; j_call: TRBJ1-4; cdr3_aa: ASSDRTGGNEKLF
v_call: TRBV20-1; j_call: TRBJ2-7; cdr3_aa: SAYDPGLAGGPYEQY
v_call: TRBV19; j_call: TRBJ1-1; cdr3_aa: ASSITLNTRGEAF
v_call: TRBV24-1; j_call: TRBJ2-2; cdr3_aa: ATQSPENTGELF
v_call: TRBV6-2/TRBV6-3; j_call: TRBJ2-5; cdr3_aa: ASSSLGREETQY
v_call: TRBV28; j_call: TRBJ1-5; cdr3_aa: ASRRTGGNNQPQH
v_call: TRBV6-2/TRBV6-3; j_call: TRBJ2-3; cdr3_aa: ASSPIAGVTDTQY
v_call: TRBV18; j_call: TRBJ2-2; cdr3_aa: ASSPGQGDTGELF
v_call: TRBV10-3; j_call: TRBJ1-6; cdr3_aa: AVQGTNHSPLH
v_call: TRBV2; j_call: TRBJ1-5; cdr3_aa: ASSRTGINQPQH
v_call: TRBV5-1; j_call: -; cdr3_aa: ASSLEGIADEQY
v_call: TRBV28; j_call: TRBJ2-7; cdr3_aa: ASSLMRLADYEQY
v_call: TRBV7-9; j_call: TRBJ1-2; cdr3_aa: ASSLAKDIGYT
v_call: TRBV12-3/TRBV12-4; j_call: TRBJ2-5; cdr3_aa: ASSFGQGETQY
v_call: TRBV2; j_call: TRBJ2-7; cdr3_aa: ASSQDVGEQY
v_call: TRBV18; j_call: TRBJ1-2; cdr3_aa: ASLPGQGDGYT
v_call: TRBV18; j_call: TRBJ2-1; cdr3_aa: ASSPPTRVGEQF
v_call: TRBV2; j_call: TRBJ2-2; cdr3_aa: ASNRNTGELF
v_call: TRBV15; j_call: TRBJ2-3; cdr3_aa: ATSRDLGTDTQY
v_call: TRBV7-8; j_call: TRBJ1-1; cdr3_aa: ASRFQGAGEAF
v_call: TRBV28; j_call: TRBJ2-3; cdr3_aa: ASRSTDTQY
v_call: TRBV20-1; j_call: TRBJ1-5; cdr3_aa: SARPPRALRNQPQH
v_call: TRBV19; j_call: TRBJ2-5; cdr3_aa: ASKETGETQY
v_call: TRBV6-5; j_call: TRBJ1-2; cdr3_aa: ASSYSWRFGYGYT
v_call: TRBV6-2/TRBV6-3; j_call: TRBJ2-7; cdr3_aa: ASSYAGNSYEQY
v_call: TRBV2; j_call: TRBJ1-5; cdr3_aa: ASSGGRSPNQPQH
v_call: TRBV4-2; j_call: TRBJ1-6; cdr3_aa: ASSVGGPLYNSPLH
v_call: TRBV12-3/TRBV12-4; j_call: TRBJ2-1; cdr3_aa: ASSTQGAGYNEQF